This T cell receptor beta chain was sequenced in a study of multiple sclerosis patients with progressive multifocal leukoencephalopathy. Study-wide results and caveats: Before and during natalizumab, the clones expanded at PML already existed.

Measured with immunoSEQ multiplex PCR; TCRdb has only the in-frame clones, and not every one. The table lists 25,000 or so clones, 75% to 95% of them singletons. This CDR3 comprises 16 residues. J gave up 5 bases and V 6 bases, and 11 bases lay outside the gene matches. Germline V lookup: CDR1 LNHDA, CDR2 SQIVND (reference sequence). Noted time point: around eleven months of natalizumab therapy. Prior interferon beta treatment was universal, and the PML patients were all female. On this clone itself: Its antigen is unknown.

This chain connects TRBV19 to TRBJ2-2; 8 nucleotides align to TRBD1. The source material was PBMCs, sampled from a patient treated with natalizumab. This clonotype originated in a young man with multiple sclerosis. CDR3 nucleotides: TGTGCCAGTAGCCCAACAGGGGGTATAGTTACCGGGGAGCTGTTTTTT. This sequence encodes CASSPTGGIVTGELFF. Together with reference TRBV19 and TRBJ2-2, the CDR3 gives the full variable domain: DGGITQSPKYLFRKEGQNVTLSCEQNLNHDAMYWYRQDPGQGLRLIYYSQIVNDFQKGDIAEGYSVSREKKESFPLTVTSAQKNPTAFYLCASSPTGGIVTGELFFGEGSRLTVL.